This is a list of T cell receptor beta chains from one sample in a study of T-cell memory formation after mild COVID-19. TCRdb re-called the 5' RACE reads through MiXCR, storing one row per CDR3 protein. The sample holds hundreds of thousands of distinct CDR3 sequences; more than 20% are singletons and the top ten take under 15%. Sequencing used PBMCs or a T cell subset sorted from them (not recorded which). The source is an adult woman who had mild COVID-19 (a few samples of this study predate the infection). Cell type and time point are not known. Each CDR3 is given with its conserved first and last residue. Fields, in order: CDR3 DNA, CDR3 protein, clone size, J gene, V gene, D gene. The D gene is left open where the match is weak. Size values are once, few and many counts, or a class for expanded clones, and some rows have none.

TGTGCCATCAGTGAGACGGCCTTAAGTGAGCAGTTCTTC,CAISETALSEQFF,few,TRBJ2-1,TRBV10-3,NA
TGCGCCAGCAATCGGGACTCCTACGAGCAGTACTTC,CASNRDSYEQYF,many,TRBJ2-7,TRBV5-1,NA
TGTGCCAGCAGTCTGGGACTAGCGGGAGTGGATGAGCAGTTCTTC,CASSLGLAGVDEQFF,many,TRBJ2-1,TRBV7-2,TRBD2
TGTGCCAGCTCACCGCTCGGACAGGGTGCGGAGACCCAGTACTTC,CASSPLGQGAETQYF,NA,TRBJ2-5,TRBV18,TRBD1
TGTGCCAGCAGCCCCCGGTCGGGGTTGGGAGAGCAGTACTTC,CASSPRSGLGEQYF,NA,TRBJ2-7,TRBV7-2,NA
TGTGCCTGGTTCCGACGTGGGAGCTCCTACGAGCAGTACTTC,CAWFRRGSSYEQYF,few,TRBJ2-7,TRBV30,NA
TGTGCCAGCAGCCCAACGACGGGATCCTACGAGCAGTACTTC,CASSPTTGSYEQYF,few,TRBJ2-7,TRBV4-2,NA
TGTGCCAGCAGTTACTCGGGCCAGCCCTACAATGAGCAGTTCTTC,CASSYSGQPYNEQFF,NA,TRBJ2-1,TRBV12-3/TRBV12-4,NA
TGTGCCAGCAGCCAAGAGCCGGGACGGTACTACGAGCAGTACTTC,CASSQEPGRYYEQYF,few,TRBJ2-7,TRBV4-2,NA
TGCAGCGTTGCCCTCGTCGGGAGGGGTTACGAGCAGTACTTC,CSVALVGRGYEQYF,NA,TRBJ2-7,TRBV29-1,TRBD2
TGCGCCAGCGGTCTAGCGGGAGAACTCTACGAGCAGTACTTC,CASGLAGELYEQYF,NA,TRBJ2-7,TRBV5-1,TRBD2
TGTGCCAGCAGCGTCCGGACAGGGAGCACAGATACGCAGTATTTT,CASSVRTGSTDTQYF,NA,TRBJ2-3,TRBV9,TRBD1
TGTGCCAGCAGCTTAGCCCAGGGGGTACGAACCTACGAGCAGTACTTC,CASSLAQGVRTYEQYF,once,TRBJ2-7,TRBV7-6,TRBD1
TGTGCCAGCAGCCAAGATCCTAGCGGGGGGGCCGGGAGCACAGATACGCAGTATTTT,CASSQDPSGGAGSTDTQYF,NA,TRBJ2-3,TRBV3-1,TRBD2
TGTGCCAGCTCACAGGCAGCCAGTTTCGATGAGCAGTTCTTC,CASSQAASFDEQFF,NA,TRBJ2-1,TRBV18,NA
TGCGCCAGCAGCCAAGATTTGTTCAGGGACCTGGAGACCGGGGAGCTGTTTTTT,CASSQDLFRDLETGELFF,few,TRBJ2-2,TRBV4-1,NA
TGTGCCAGCAGTTATCGACTTCAAGGGCTTGTCAATGAGCAGTTCTTC,CASSYRLQGLVNEQFF,NA,TRBJ2-1,TRBV6-5,NA
TGCGCCAGCAGCTCCTGGGCAGCCGAGGGCAATGAGCAGTTCTTC,CASSSWAAEGNEQFF,few,TRBJ2-1,TRBV5-1,NA